Presented here are 6 T cell receptor beta chains from one specimen sequenced in a study of immune heterogeneity within non-small cell lung tumors. Amplification of TCR beta CDR3 was performed by multiplex PCR with 32 V and 13 J primers. TCRdb analysed the multiplex PCR reads with MiXCR anew, one entry per CDR3 protein. The sample lists 2,500 to 3,500 distinct CDR3 sequences; roughly a sixth were seen once. Per sample, approximately 0.6 ug of bulk tumor genomic DNA was the template used. Spaced far apart, several biopsies were taken from each primary tumor during surgery. Curative surgery was performed on patients who had untreated, newly diagnosed non-small cell lung cancer. Sequencing was performed on lung tumor tissue. These receptors were collected from a man in his fifties or sixties with non-small cell lung cancer.

Judged by abundance, this clonotype is large. The genes are TRBV4-1 and TRBJ2-7; 8 positions agree with TRBD2. Looked up from germline, CDR1 is MGHRA and CDR2 is YSYEKL. The CDR3 has 15 residues. J was trimmed by 6 bases and V by 1 base; bases with no gene match: 8. CDR3: CASSQATGGSREQYF. CDR3 sequence (DNA): TGCGCCAGCAGCCAAGCGACGGGGGGGTCTCGCGAGCAGTACTTC.

This clonotype was seen repeatedly, ten times or more. The CDR3 sequence is CATSRRSGRALLTDTQYF. The CDR3 DNA reads as TGTGCCACCAGCAGGCGAAGCGGGAGGGCTTTATTGACAGATACGCAGTATTTT. V usage is TRBV15 and J usage is TRBJ2-3, with 10 positions matching TRBD2. The ends lost 3 bases at V and 3 bases at J; junction bases unmatched: 12. This CDR3 comprises 18 residues. Germline V gene lookup returns CDR1 LNHNV and CDR2 YYDKDF (reference sequence).

This clonotype is medium-sized. The V call is TRBV7-2, the J call TRBJ1-6, with 8 positions matching TRBD1. The V gene's germline CDR1 is SGHTA and CDR2 FQGNSA. CDR3 length: 15 residues. Unmatched junction bases numbered 5, after V lost 4 bases and J lost 6 bases. The chain's CDR3 is CASSSPDRGNSPLHF. The CDR3 DNA reads as TGTGCCAGCAGCTCTCCTGACAGGGGTAATTCACCCCTCCACTTT.

The rearrangement uses TRBV30 and TRBJ2-1, with TRBD1 matching over 9 bases. Germline values: CDR1 GTSNPN, CDR2 SVGIG (reference sequence). V gave up 8 bases and J gave up 5 bases; unmatched junction bases: 7. CDR3 length: 13 amino acids. The CDR3 nucleotides read TGTGCCCGACCAGGACAGGGGAACAATGAGCAGTTCTTC. Translating gives CARPGQGNNEQFF.

This clonotype is categorized as medium-sized. Here the CDR3 reads CASSLSLPLEQYF. CDR3 sequence (DNA): TGTGCCAGCAGTTTATCCCTCCCTCTCGAGCAGTACTTC. The gene calls are TRBV6-2 or TRBV6-3 and TRBJ2-7; no reliable D call. The germline gives CDR1 MNHEY, CDR2 SVGEGT. V dropped 4 bases and J dropped 6 bases, with 13 bases sitting between them. This CDR3 contains 13 residues.

This clonotype was picked up a small number of times. This chain connects TRBV27 to TRBJ2-3; D gene unclear. The V and J ends lost 6 bases and 5 bases respectively, with 12 bases between them. Germline V gene data show CDR1 as MNHEY and CDR2 as SMNVEV (reference sequence). This CDR3 has 13 amino acids. Written as DNA, the CDR3 is TGTGCCAGCAGGCCGCCCCTCGGAGATACGCAGTATTTT. Encoded protein: CASRPPLGDTQYF.